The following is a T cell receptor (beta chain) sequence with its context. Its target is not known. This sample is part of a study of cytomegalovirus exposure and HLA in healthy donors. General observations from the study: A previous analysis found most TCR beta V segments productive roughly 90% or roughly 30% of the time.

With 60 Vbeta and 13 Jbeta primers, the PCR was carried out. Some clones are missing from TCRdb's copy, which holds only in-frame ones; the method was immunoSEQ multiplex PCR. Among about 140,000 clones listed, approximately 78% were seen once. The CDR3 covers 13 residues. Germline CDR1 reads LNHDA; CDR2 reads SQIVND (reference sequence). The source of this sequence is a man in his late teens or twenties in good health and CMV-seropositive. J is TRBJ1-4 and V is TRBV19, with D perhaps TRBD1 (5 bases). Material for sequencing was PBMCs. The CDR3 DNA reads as TGTGCGAGCCGACTGGGGCGCGATGAAAAACTGTTTTTT. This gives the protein CASRLGRDEKLFF.